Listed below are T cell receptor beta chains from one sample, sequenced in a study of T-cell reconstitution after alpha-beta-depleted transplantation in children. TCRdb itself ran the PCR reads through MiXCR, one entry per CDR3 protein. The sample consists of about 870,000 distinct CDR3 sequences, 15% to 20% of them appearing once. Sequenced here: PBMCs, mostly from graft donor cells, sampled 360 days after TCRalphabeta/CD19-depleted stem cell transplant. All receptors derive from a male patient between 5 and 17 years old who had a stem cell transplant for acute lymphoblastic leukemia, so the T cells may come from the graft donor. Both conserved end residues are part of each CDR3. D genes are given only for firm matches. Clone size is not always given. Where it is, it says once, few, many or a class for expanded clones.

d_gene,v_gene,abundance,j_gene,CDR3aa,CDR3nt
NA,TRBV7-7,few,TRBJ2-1,CASSLVPEDRRDNEQFF,TGTGCCAGCAGCTTAGTTCCCGAGGACAGAAGGGACAATGAGCAGTTCTTC
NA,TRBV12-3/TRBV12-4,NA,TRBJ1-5,CASSHRGGLYSNQPQHF,TGTGCCAGCAGCCACCGGGGGGGGCTCTATAGCAATCAGCCCCAGCATTTT
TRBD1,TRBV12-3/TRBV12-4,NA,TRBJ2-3,CASSEDRGLTDTQYF,TGTGCCAGCAGTGAGGACAGGGGGCTCACAGATACGCAGTATTTT
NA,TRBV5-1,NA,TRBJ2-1,CASSLDESNGNEQFF,TGCGCCAGCAGCTTGGATGAGAGTAATGGGAATGAGCAGTTCTTC
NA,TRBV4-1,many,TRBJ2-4,CASSQDPGNKNIQYF,TGCGCCAGCAGCCAAGATCCAGGGAACAAAAACATTCAGTACTTC
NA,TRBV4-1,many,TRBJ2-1,CASSQGLRTHTNEQFF,TGCGCCAGCAGCCAAGGTCTGAGGACCCATACCAATGAGCAGTTCTTC
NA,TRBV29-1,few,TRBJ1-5,CSVEAGGDQPQHF,TGCAGCGTTGAAGCGGGGGGGGATCAGCCCCAGCATTTT
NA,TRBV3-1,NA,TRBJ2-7,CASSQGSGTLFDEQYF,TGTGCCAGCAGCCAAGGGTCCGGCACCCTCTTCGACGAGCAGTACTTC
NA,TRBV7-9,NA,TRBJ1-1,CASSLSPGTNTEAFF,TGTGCCAGCAGCTTATCCCCCGGGACGAACACTGAAGCTTTCTTT
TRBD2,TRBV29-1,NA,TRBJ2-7,CSVEARSGGFRGEQYF,TGCAGCGTTGAAGCCCGGTCGGGGGGGTTCCGTGGGGAGCAGTACTTC
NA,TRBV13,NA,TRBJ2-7,CASSFQGAGFYEQYF,TGTGCCAGCAGCTTCCAGGGTGCGGGTTTCTACGAGCAGTACTTC
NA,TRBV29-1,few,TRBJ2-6,CSVEASGANVLTF,TGCAGCGTTGAAGCCTCTGGGGCCAACGTCCTGACTTTC
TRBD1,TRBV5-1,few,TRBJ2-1,CASSSGQGNDEQFF,TGCGCCAGCAGCTCGGGACAGGGCAACGATGAGCAGTTCTTC
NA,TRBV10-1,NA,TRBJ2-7,CASSGGKYEQYF,TGCGCCAGCAGTGGTGGGAAGTACGAGCAGTACTTC
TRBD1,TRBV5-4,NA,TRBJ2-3,CASSPGQAADTQYF,TGTGCCAGCAGCCCCGGACAGGCAGCAGATACGCAGTATTTT
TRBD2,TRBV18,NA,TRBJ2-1,CASLKLAGYNEQFF,TGTGCCAGCTTGAAACTAGCGGGGTACAATGAGCAGTTCTTC
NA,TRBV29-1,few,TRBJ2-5,CSVEDNRGGLETQYF,TGCAGCGTTGAAGATAACAGGGGGGGGTTGGAGACCCAGTACTTC
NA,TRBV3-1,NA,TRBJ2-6,CASSQASGANVLTF,TGTGCCAGCAGCCAAGCTTCTGGGGCCAACGTCCTGACTTTC
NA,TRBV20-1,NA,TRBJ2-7,CSAASTNSYEQYF,TGCAGTGCTGCCTCGACTAACTCCTACGAGCAGTACTTC
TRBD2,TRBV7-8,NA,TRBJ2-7,CASLLAGVSSYEQYF,TGTGCCAGTTTACTAGCGGGAGTATCTTCCTACGAGCAGTACTTC
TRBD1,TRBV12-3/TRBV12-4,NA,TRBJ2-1,CASSFLDRGFKQFF,TGTGCCAGCAGTTTTTTGGACAGGGGGTTTAAGCAGTTCTTC
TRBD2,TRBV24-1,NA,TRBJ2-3,CATLGPKGREFADTQYF,TGTGCCACCTTGGGACCCAAGGGGCGGGAGTTTGCAGATACGCAGTATTTT
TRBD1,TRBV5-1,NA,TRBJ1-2,CASSLETRGKYGYTF,TGCGCCAGCAGCTTGGAGACCAGGGGGAAGTATGGCTACACCTTC
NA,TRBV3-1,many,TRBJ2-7,CASSQVNGYEQYF,TGTGCCAGCAGCCAAGTTAACGGTTACGAGCAGTACTTC
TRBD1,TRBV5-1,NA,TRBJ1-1,CASSLYWTGSIMNTEAFF,TGCGCCAGCAGCTTGTATTGGACAGGGAGCATCATGAACACTGAAGCTTTCTTT
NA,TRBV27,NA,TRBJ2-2,CASSPLNPSTGELFF,TGTGCCAGCAGTCCCCTTAACCCGTCCACCGGGGAGCTGTTTTTT
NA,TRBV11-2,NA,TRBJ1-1,CASNPRELNTEAFF,TGTGCCAGCAACCCCAGGGAACTGAACACTGAAGCTTTCTTT
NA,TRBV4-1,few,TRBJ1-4,CASSPGPQTLIEKLFF,TGCGCCAGCAGCCCCGGCCCCCAGACACTGATCGAAAAACTGTTTTTT
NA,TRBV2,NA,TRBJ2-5,CASSYVGPPAPQYF,TGTGCCAGCAGTTACGTCGGACCCCCGGCCCCCCAGTACTTC
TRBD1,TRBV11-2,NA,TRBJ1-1,CASSLQGDIFEAFF,TGTGCCAGCAGCTTACAGGGGGATATTTTTGAAGCTTTCTTT
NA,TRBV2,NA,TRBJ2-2,CASSENDGVRGRTGELFF,TGTGCCAGCAGCGAGAACGATGGAGTCCGGGGGCGAACCGGGGAGCTGTTTTTT
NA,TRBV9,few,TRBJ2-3,CASSAYVTDTQYF,TGTGCCAGCAGCGCGTACGTCACAGATACGCAGTATTTT
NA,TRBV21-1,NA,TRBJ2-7,CASRKGPSLSIFFYEQYF,TGTGCCAGCAGAAAGGGGCCCTCTTTGTCCATTTTTTTCTACGAGCAGTACTTC
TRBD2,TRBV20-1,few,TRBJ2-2,CSAREGGRGTGELFF,TGCAGTGCTAGAGAGGGCGGGAGAGGCACCGGGGAGCTGTTTTTT
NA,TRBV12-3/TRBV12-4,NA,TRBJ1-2,CASSLPLTGRNYGYTF,TGTGCCAGCAGTTTGCCCCTAACAGGACGGAACTATGGCTACACCTTC
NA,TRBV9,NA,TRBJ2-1,CASRGLGRTGEQFF,TGTGCCAGCAGGGGGTTAGGAAGGACGGGCGAGCAGTTCTTC
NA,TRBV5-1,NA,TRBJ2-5,CASSFSREGTQYF,TGCGCCAGCAGCTTCTCGAGAGAAGGGACCCAGTACTTC
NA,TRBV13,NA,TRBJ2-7,CASSLGPLWGYEQYF,TGTGCCAGCAGCTTAGGTCCCCTTTGGGGCTACGAGCAGTACTTC
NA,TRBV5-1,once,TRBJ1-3,CASSVQGPSGNTIYF,TGCGCCAGCAGCGTGCAGGGGCCCTCTGGAAACACCATATATTTT
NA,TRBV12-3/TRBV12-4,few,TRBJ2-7,CASQEGRGGGYEQYF,TGTGCCAGCCAGGAGGGAAGGGGAGGCGGATACGAGCAGTACTTC
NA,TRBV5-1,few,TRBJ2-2,CASSFELGVVGELFF,TGCGCCAGCAGCTTTGAGCTAGGGGTTGTCGGGGAGCTGTTTTTT
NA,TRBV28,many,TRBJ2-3,CASSLIYLTGGPPRDTQYF,TGTGCCAGCAGTCTCATTTATCTTACCGGAGGGCCCCCTCGAGATACGCAGTATTTT
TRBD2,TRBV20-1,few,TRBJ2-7,CSASDGGRASAWQYF,TGCAGTGCTAGTGATGGCGGGAGGGCCTCCGCCTGGCAGTACTTC
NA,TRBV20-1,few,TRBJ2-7,CSARFAGAETTYEQYF,TGCAGTGCTAGGTTTGCAGGGGCGGAAACCACCTACGAGCAGTACTTC
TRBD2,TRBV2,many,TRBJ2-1,CASSGTSDEFF,TGTGCCAGCAGTGGTACTAGCGACGAGTTCTTC
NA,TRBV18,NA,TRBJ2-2,CASSQQTGNTGELFF,TGTGCCAGCTCACAACAAACAGGAAACACCGGGGAGCTGTTTTTT
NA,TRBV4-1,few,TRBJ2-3,CASSQEAPATDTQYF,TGCGCCAGCAGCCAAGAGGCGCCAGCCACAGATACGCAGTATTTT
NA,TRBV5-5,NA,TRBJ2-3,CASSRWARVSTDTQYF,TGTGCCAGCAGCCGCTGGGCGCGGGTTAGCACAGATACGCAGTATTTT
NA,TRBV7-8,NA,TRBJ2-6,CASSLAGGRLLISGANVLTF,TGTGCCAGCAGCTTAGCGGGGGGCAGGCTACTCATCTCTGGGGCCAACGTCCTGACTTTC
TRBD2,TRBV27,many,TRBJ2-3,CASSSRLATSTDTQYF,TGTGCCAGCAGTTCGAGACTAGCGACTAGCACAGATACGCAGTATTTT
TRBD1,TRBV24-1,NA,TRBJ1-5,CATSERGQGPLDQPQHF,TGTGCCACCAGTGAGCGCGGACAGGGTCCTCTCGATCAGCCCCAGCATTTT
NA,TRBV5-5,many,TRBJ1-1,CASSSSGTGGTEAFF,TGTGCCAGCAGCTCCTCCGGGACGGGGGGGACTGAAGCTTTCTTT